This TCR beta chain is from a study of human T cells and chemical hapten exposure. The wider study: The patients were mostly female; they had alopecia areata, totalis or universalis.

Germline V lookup: CDR1 SNHLY, CDR2 FYNNEI. There are 13 residues in the CDR3. In this sample, this clonotype turned up many times. One junction end does not reproduce the germline sequence, and a read error may be involved. Time point noted: patch test 1, 2 weeks after DPC sensitization. Treatment described: therapeutic diphenylcyclopropenone sensitization with weekly scalp DPC. TCRdb processed the RACE reads anew with MiXCR; each CDR3 protein has one entry. This sample carries 300,000 to 350,000 distinct CDR3 sequences, around 7% of them seen once, and the ten largest clones take approximately 8%. The source was whole blood, collected in connection with sensitization to the hapten diphenylcyclopropenone (DPC). This sequence was found in a woman under 30 with alopecia areata. Some clones in this sample may be carry-over from other donors' samples. This rearrangement joins TRBV2 to TRBJ2-5; D is ambiguous. The CDR3 sequence: CASSEGNQETQYF. CDR3 in DNA: TGTGCCAGCAGCGAAGGGAACCAAGAGACCCAGTACTTC.